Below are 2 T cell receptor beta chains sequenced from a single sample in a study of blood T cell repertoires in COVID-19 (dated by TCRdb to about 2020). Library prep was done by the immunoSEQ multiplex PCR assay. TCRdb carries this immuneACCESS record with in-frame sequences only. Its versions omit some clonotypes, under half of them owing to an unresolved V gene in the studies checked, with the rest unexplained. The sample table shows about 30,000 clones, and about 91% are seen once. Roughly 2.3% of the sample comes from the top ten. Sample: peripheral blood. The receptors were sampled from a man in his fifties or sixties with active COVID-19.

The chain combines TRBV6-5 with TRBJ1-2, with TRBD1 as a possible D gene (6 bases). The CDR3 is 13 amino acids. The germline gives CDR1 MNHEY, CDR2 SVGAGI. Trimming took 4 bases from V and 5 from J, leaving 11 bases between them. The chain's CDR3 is CASSSRQGYGYTF. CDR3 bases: TGTGCCAGCAGTTCCCGGCAGGGGTATGGCTACACCTTC.

CDR3 sequence reads: CSVERTRTSGSYNEQFF. The CDR3 DNA reads TGCAGCGTTGAACGGACGCGGACTAGCGGCTCCTACAATGAGCAGTTCTTC. The V and J genes are TRBV29-1 and TRBJ2-1; 10 bases fit TRBD2. The CDR3 covers 17 residues. V lost 2 bases, J lost 0 bases, and 7 bases stayed unmatched. The germline gives CDR1 SQVTM, CDR2 ANQGSEA.